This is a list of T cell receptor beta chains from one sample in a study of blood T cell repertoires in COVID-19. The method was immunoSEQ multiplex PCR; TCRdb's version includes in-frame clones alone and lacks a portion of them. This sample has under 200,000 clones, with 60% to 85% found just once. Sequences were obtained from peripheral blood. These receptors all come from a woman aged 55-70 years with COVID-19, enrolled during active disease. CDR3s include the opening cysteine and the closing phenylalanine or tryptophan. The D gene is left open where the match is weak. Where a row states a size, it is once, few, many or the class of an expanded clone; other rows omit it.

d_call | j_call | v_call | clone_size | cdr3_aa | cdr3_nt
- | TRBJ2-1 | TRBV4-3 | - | CASSQDTRLARFF | TGCGCCAGCAGCCAAGATACGAGGTTAGCGCGGTTCTTC
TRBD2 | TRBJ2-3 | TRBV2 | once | CASTGRGTDTQYF | TGTGCCAGCACGGGGAGGGGCACAGATACGCAGTATTTT
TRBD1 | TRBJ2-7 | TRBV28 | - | CASSLVGGQGAWEQYF | TGTGCCAGCAGTTTAGTTGGGGGGCAGGGGGCGTGGGAGCAGTACTTC
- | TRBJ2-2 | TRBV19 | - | CASEGTGRTGELFF | TGTGCCAGCGAGGGGACTGGGCGCACCGGGGAGCTGTTTTTT
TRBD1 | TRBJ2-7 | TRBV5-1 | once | CASSSDRVAYEQYF | TGCGCCAGCAGCTCGGACAGGGTCGCCTACGAGCAGTACTTC
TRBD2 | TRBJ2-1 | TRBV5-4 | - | CASSPGGGSYNEQFF | TGTGCCAGCAGCCCGGGGGGGGGCTCCTACAATGAGCAGTTCTTC
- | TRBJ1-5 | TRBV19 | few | CASSSGEIGNQPQHF | TGTGCCAGTAGTAGCGGCGAGATCGGCAATCAGCCCCAGCATTTT
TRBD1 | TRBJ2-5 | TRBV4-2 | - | CASSQGQGAGKKTQYF | TGTGCCAGCAGCCAAGGGCAGGGGGCGGGTAAAAAGACCCAGTACTTC
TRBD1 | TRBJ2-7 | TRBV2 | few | CASSTPGQTYEQYF | TGTGCCAGCAGTACCCCGGGACAGACCTACGAGCAGTACTTC
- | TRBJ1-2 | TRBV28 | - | CASSPQRVATSYTF | TGTGCCAGCAGTCCCCAGAGGGTCGCGACCAGCTACACCTTC
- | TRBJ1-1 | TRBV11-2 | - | CASSLDISNTEAFF | TGTGCCAGCAGCTTGGACATTTCGAACACTGAAGCTTTCTTT
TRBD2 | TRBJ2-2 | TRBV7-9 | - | CASSLLAGASGELFF | TGTGCCAGCAGCTTACTAGCGGGAGCTTCCGGGGAGCTGTTTTTT
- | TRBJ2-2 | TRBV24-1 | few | CATSDWPGSTGELFF | TGTGCCACCAGTGATTGGCCAGGCAGTACCGGGGAGCTGTTTTTT
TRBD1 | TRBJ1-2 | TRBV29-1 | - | CSVDSQGGSGYTF | TGCAGCGTTGATTCACAGGGGGGATCAGGCTACACCTTC
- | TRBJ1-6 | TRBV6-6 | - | CASTDIGAINSPLHF | TGTGCCAGCACCGACATAGGGGCTATTAATTCACCCCTCCACTTT
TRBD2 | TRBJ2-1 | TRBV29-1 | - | CSVRTSGKGEQFF | TGCAGCGTTCGGACTAGCGGGAAAGGTGAGCAGTTCTTC
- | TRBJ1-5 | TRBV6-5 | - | CASSYSRDQPQHF | TGTGCCAGCAGTTACTCGCGGGATCAGCCCCAGCATTTT
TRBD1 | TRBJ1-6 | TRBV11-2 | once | CASSEGASGSPLHF | TGTGCCAGCAGCGAGGGGGCGTCGGGCTCACCCCTCCACTTT
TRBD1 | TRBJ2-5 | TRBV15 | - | CATSSRTGGSRETQYF | TGTGCCACCAGCAGCAGGACAGGGGGGTCGAGAGAGACCCAGTACTTC
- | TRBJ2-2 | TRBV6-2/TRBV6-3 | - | CASSYSTENTGELFF | TGTGCCAGCAGTTACTCGACAGAAAACACCGGGGAGCTGTTTTTT
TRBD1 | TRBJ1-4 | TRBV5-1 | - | CASSLSTGVEKLFF | TGCGCCAGCAGCTTGTCCACAGGGGTCGAAAAACTGTTTTTT
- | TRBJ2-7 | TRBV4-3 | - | CASSQDWGVSLYEQYF | TGCGCCAGCAGCCAAGATTGGGGGGTGTCTCTCTACGAGCAGTACTTC
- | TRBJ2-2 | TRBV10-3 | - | CAGWTPNTGELFF | TGTGCCGGATGGACACCTAACACCGGGGAGCTGTTTTTT
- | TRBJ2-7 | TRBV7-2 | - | CASSTWTDSYEQYF | TGTGCCAGCAGCACCTGGACAGACTCCTACGAGCAGTACTTC
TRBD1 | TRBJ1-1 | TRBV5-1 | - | CASSRTGTGVTEAFF | TGCGCCAGCAGTCGAACCGGGACAGGGGTTACTGAAGCTTTCTTT
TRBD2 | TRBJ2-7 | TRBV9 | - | CASSAPGLAATYEQYF | TGTGCCAGCAGCGCCCCTGGACTAGCGGCAACCTACGAGCAGTACTTC
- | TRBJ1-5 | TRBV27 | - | CATGVQSNQPQHF | TGTGCCACAGGGGTTCAGAGCAATCAGCCCCAGCATTTT
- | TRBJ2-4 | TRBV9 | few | CASSVGLGDIQYF | TGTGCCAGCAGCGTAGGCCTAGGGGACATTCAGTACTTC
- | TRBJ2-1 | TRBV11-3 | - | CASSSDGVYNEQFF | TGTGCCAGCAGCTCGGACGGGGTTTACAATGAGCAGTTCTTC
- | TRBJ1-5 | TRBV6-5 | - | CASSYRGSGNQPQHF | TGTGCCAGCAGTTACAGGGGTTCGGGCAATCAGCCCCAGCATTTT
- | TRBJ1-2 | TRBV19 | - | CASSIAGGSYGYTF | TGTGCCAGTAGTATAGCGGGGGGAAGCTATGGCTACACCTTC
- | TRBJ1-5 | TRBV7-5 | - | CARSLAQGDQPQHF | TGTGCCAGAAGCTTAGCTCAGGGCGATCAGCCCCAGCATTTT
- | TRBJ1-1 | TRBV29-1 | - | CSVVLGLNTEAFF | TGCAGCGTTGTGCTGGGGCTGAACACTGAAGCTTTCTTT
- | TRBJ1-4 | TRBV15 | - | CATSINRQNNEKLFF | TGTGCCACCAGTATAAACAGGCAGAATAATGAAAAACTGTTTTTT
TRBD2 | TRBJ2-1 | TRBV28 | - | CASSTRLAGNNEQFF | TGTGCCAGCAGTACGCGACTAGCGGGTAACAATGAGCAGTTCTTC
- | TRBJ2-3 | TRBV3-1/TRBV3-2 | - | CASSQDRTFTDTQYF | TGTGCCAGCAGCCAAGATAGGACATTCACAGATACGCAGTATTTT
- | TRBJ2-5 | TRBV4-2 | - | CASSQETYGTGETQYF | TGTGCCAGCAGCCAAGAGACCTACGGAACCGGGGAGACCCAGTACTTC
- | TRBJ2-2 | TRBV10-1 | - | CASSGAVNTGELFF | TGCGCCAGCAGTGGGGCAGTGAACACCGGGGAGCTGTTTTTT
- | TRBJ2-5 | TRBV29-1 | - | CSVGGAVMETQYF | TGCAGCGTTGGAGGTGCAGTAATGGAGACCCAGTACTTC
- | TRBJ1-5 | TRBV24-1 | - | CATSDADAGNQPQHF | TGTGCCACCAGTGATGCCGATGCGGGCAATCAGCCCCAGCATTTT
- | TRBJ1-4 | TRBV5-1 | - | CASSLALGQGEKLFF | TGCGCCAGCAGCTTGGCCCTCGGGCAGGGTGAAAAACTGTTTTTT
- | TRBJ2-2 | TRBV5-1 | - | CASSPSTGRSTGELFF | TGCGCCAGCAGCCCGTCCACAGGGCGGAGCACCGGGGAGCTGTTTTTT
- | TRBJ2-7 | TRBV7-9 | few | CASSLGSGYEQYF | TGTGCCAGCAGCTTAGGTAGCGGCTACGAGCAGTACTTC
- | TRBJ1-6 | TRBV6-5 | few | CASSSGTIGSPLHF | TGTGCCAGCAGTTCCGGGACTATAGGTTCACCCCTCCACTTT
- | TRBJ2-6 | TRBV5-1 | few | CASSLGASGANVLTF | TGCGCCAGCAGCTTGGGAGCCTCTGGGGCCAACGTCCTGACTTTC
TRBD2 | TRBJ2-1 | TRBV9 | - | CASSSRTSSNEQFF | TGTGCCAGCAGCTCCAGGACTAGTAGCAATGAGCAGTTCTTC
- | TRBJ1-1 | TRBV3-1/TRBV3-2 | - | CASSHNRANEAFF | TGTGCCAGCAGCCATAACAGGGCCAATGAAGCTTTCTTT
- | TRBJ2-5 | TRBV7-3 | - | CASSKTRKETQYF | TGTGCCAGCAGCAAGACTAGAAAAGAGACCCAGTACTTC
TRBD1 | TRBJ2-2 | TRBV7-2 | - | CASSTRTGGTGELFF | TGTGCCAGCAGCACCCGAACAGGGGGCACCGGGGAGCTGTTTTTT
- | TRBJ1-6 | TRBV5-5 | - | CASSSQARLSLHF | TGTGCCAGCAGCTCCCAGGCCCGCCTCTCCCTCCACTTT
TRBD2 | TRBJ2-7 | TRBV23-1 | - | CASTERETGDEQYF | TGCGCCAGCACGGAGCGGGAGACCGGGGACGAGCAGTACTTC
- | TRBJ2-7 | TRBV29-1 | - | CSVEVRYEQYF | TGCAGCGTTGAAGTTCGGTACGAGCAGTACTTC
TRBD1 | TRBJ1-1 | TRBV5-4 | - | CASSAGQTKEAFF | TGTGCCAGCAGCGCGGGACAGACAAAAGAAGCTTTCTTT
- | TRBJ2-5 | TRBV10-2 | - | CASSPRGGRETQYF | TGCGCCAGCAGCCCGAGGGGGGGCCGAGAGACCCAGTACTTC
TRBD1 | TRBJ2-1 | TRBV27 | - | CASSDGQGRNEQFF | TGTGCCAGCAGTGACGGACAGGGTCGCAATGAGCAGTTCTTC